One sample yielded the 32 T cell receptor beta chains listed below, sequenced in a study of T cell responses to AZD1222 COVID-19 vaccine. The protocol was immunoSEQ multiplex PCR, while the TCRdb copy is restricted to in-frame clones and leaves out a portion. The profile covers around 180,000 clones, with around 88% appearing a single time and about 0.49% taken by the ten largest. Sequenced here: peripheral blood, sampled on day 0 of AZD1222 vaccination. These TCRs come from an adult in good health.

The J gene is TRBJ2-3, the V gene TRBV9; D might be TRBD1 or TRBD2, each matching 5 bases. The CDR3 has 13 amino acids. V was pared by 4 bases and J by 2 bases, with 8 bases between. Per the germline V gene, CDR1 is SGDLS and CDR2 is YYNGEE. The CDR3 spells CASSRDHTDTQYF. The CDR3 DNA reads as TGTGCCAGCAGCCGGGACCACACAGATACGCAGTATTTT. The complete variable domain, with remaining parts taken from reference TRBV9 and TRBJ2-3, reads DSGVTQTPKHLITATGQRVTLRCSPRSGDLSVYWYQQSLDQGLQFLIQYYNGEERAKGNILERFSAQQFPDLHSELNLSSLELGDSALYFCASSRDHTDTQYFGPGTRLTVL.

The CDR3 region has the DNA TGCGCCAGCAGCCAAGAGAACGGCGGACGGGATAATTCACCCCTCCACTTT. This encodes CASSQENGGRDNSPLHF. The chain combines TRBV4-3 with TRBJ1-6; D is uncertain. The CDR3 contains 17 residues. V shed 0 bases and J shed 5 bases, with 14 bases lying between them. CDR1 LGHNA and CDR2 YSLEER come from the germline V gene.

This clone was observed a few times. The chain carries TRBV24-1 and TRBJ2-3; unclear D gene. Germline CDR1 is KGHDR and CDR2 is SFDVKD. The germline V and J ends were trimmed by 5 bases and 0 bases, with 20 bases remaining between them. The CDR3 runs 18 residues. The CDR3 here is CATSGLPLLTQSTDTQYF. The CDR3 nucleotides read TGTGCCACCAGTGGTTTACCTCTACTGACTCAAAGCACAGATACGCAGTATTTT.

The rearrangement joins TRBV27 to TRBJ2-2; tentatively, D is TRBD1 (5 bases). Germline V gene lookup returns CDR1 MNHEY and CDR2 SMNVEV (reference sequence). CDR3 length: 13 residues. V lost 2 bases to trimming and J lost 5 bases, with 6 bases between them. The CDR3 DNA reads TGTGCCAGCAGTTTACAGGGAACCGGGGAGCTGTTTTTT. Amino acid sequence: CASSLQGTGELFF.

With respect to this clone: The same CDR3 can be traced to other DNA sequences in this sample. The chain joins TRBV5-6 to TRBJ1-2; possible D gene TRBD1, 6 bases. Germline V gene sequence: CDR1 SGHDT, CDR2 YYEEEE. V lost 4 bases and J lost 2, with 12 bases in between. This CDR3 region has 14 residues. For the CDR3, the DNA is TGTGCCAGCAGCCTGGGGCAGGGGAACTATGGCTACACCTTC. This encodes CASSLGQGNYGYTF.

This chain uses TRBV4-2 with TRBJ1-4; possibly TRBD1 for D (6 bases). CDR1 and CDR2 (germline): LGHNA, YNFKEQ. This CDR3 is built from 16 residues. V lost 1 base and J lost 6, with 15 bases in between. CDR3 DNA sequence: TGTGCCAGCAGCCAAGGGGTACGCTCAGGGGATGAAAAACTGTTTTTT. It is translated as CASSQGVRSGDEKLFF.

This chain links TRBV28 with TRBJ2-7; D may be TRBD2 (5 bases). There are 14 residues in the CDR3. Trimming took 6 bases from V and 3 from J, leaving 15 bases between them. Germline loops: CDR1 MDHEN, CDR2 SYDVKM. CDR3 coding DNA: TGTGCCAGCAGGGGGAGTGACGGGTTCTACGAGCAGTACTTC. This encodes CASRGSDGFYEQYF.

The J gene is TRBJ2-3, the V gene TRBV19; 9 nucleotides agree with TRBD1. The CDR3 covers 14 residues. Germline V gene sequence: CDR1 LNHDA, CDR2 SQIVND (reference sequence). The V segment lost 5 bases and the J segment 8 bases; nucleotides outside the gene matches: 8. The CDR3 nucleotides read TGTGCCAGTAGTCACAGGGGGCGAGATGGTACGCAGTATTTT. It specifies CASSHRGRDGTQYF. The variable domain in full, with the rest retrieved from reference TRBV19 and TRBJ2-3, is DGGITQSPKYLFRKEGQNVTLSCEQNLNHDAMYWYRQDPGQGLRLIYYSQIVNDFQKGDIAEGYSVSREKKESFPLTVTSAQKNPTAFYLCASSHRGRDGTQYFGPGTRLTVL.

Regarding this clone: One end of the junction varies from germline; a read error may be responsible. The rearrangement joins TRBV7-7 to TRBJ2-1; D uncertain. The CDR3 extends over 14 amino acids. The germline V gene encodes CDR1 SSHAT and CDR2 FNYEAQ (reference sequence). The chain's CDR3 is CASSLAGVGNEQFF. The CDR3 DNA reads TGTGCTAGCAGCTTAGCTGGGGTGGGAAATGAGCAGTTCTTC.

The rearrangement links TRBV30 to TRBJ2-1; D tentatively reads TRBD1 or TRBD2 (6 bases each). This CDR3 contains 12 residues. With 2 bases removed from V and 9 bases from J, the gap between germline ends came to 11 bases. Germline CDR1 GTSNPN, CDR2 SVGIG (reference sequence). The CDR3 bases are TGTGCCTGGAGTACTAGCAGGGGTGAGCAGTTCTTC. Translated, it gives CAWSTSRGEQFF.

This chain connects TRBV24-1 to TRBJ1-5; 8 positions match TRBD1. Germline V gene data show CDR1 as KGHDR and CDR2 as SFDVKD. The CDR3 is 16 residues long. V lost 1 base, J lost 9 bases, and 10 bases stayed unmatched. CDR3 loop: CATSDFRTGPQWPQHF. The CDR3 region has the DNA TGTGCCACCAGTGATTTTAGGACAGGGCCCCAATGGCCCCAGCATTTT.

Only a few counts were recorded for this clone. V gene TRBV2 combines with J gene TRBJ1-2; the D gene is possibly TRBD1 (5 bases). Germline V gene sequence: CDR1 SNHLY, CDR2 FYNNEI. The CDR3 runs 13 residues. V was clipped by 4 bases and J by 3 bases, with 9 bases between them. DNA for the CDR3: TGTGCCAGCAGTGGACAGCCCGACTATGGCTACACCTTC. Encoded protein: CASSGQPDYGYTF.

The genes are TRBV19 and TRBJ1-5; 12 bases agree with TRBD1. This CDR3 comprises 17 residues. Germline V lookup: CDR1 LNHDA, CDR2 SQIVND (reference sequence). V lost 5 bases and J lost 2; bases outside the gene matches: 7. DNA of the CDR3: TGTGCCAGTAGTCGCGGGACAGGGGGCGCCGGCAATCAGCCCCAGCATTTT. Its protein is CASSRGTGGAGNQPQHF.

V usage is TRBV18 and J usage is TRBJ1-6; no clear D gene. Germline assignment: CDR1 KGHSH and CDR2 LQKENI. The CDR3 has 14 amino acids. V lost 1 base, J lost 1 base, and 2 bases lay in between. The chain's CDR3 is CASSPLSYNSPLHF. The CDR3 bases are TGTGCCAGCTCACCACTGTCCTATAATTCACCCCTCCACTTT.

The CDR3 DNA is TGTGCCAGCCTACCCTGGGGGAACACTGAAGCTTTCTTT. Its protein product is CASLPWGNTEAFF. The chain links TRBV5-5 to TRBJ1-1; D remains ambiguous. V was cut by 7 bases and J by 1 base, with 11 bases left in between. CDR1 is SGHKS, CDR2 YYEKEE, per germline (reference sequence). CDR3 length: 13 residues.

This clone came up once. The J gene is TRBJ2-7, the V gene TRBV19; perhaps TRBD2 as D (6 bases). Per germline, CDR1 LNHDA and CDR2 SQIVND (reference sequence). Between the trimmed V and J ends, which lost 4 bases and 9 bases, there was a span of 16 bases. The CDR3 sequence is 13 residues long. The CDR3 loop is CASSNGKGTRQYF. The DNA of the CDR3 is TGTGCCAGTAGTAATGGTAAGGGGACTCGGCAGTACTTC.

The V call is TRBV19, the J call TRBJ2-7; 9 bases are a match to TRBD2. The CDR3 is 15 residues long. Germline V gives CDR1 LNHDA, CDR2 SQIVND (reference sequence). Trimming took 4 bases from V and 1 from J; bases not matched to a gene: 5. CDR3 protein: CASSSGTSRSYEQYF. Here the CDR3 DNA reads TGTGCCAGTAGTAGTGGGACTAGCAGGTCCTACGAGCAGTACTTC.

V usage is TRBV7-2 and J usage is TRBJ2-1, with no clear D. Germline CDR1 reads SGHTA; CDR2 reads FQGNSA. Trimming removed 5 bases from V and 7 bases from J, with 9 bases in between. The CDR3 has 12 residues. CDR3 residues: CASSLWPNEQFF. DNA of the CDR3: TGTGCCAGCAGCCTATGGCCTAATGAGCAGTTCTTC.

This clone was observed a few times. The rearrangement links TRBV7-8 to TRBJ1-5; 8 bases align to TRBD1. Germline V gene sequence: CDR1 SGHVS, CDR2 FQNEAQ. V lost 6 bases to trimming and J lost 1 base; unmatched junction nucleotides: 5. This CDR3 is 15 amino acids long. The CDR3 region has the DNA TGTGCCAGCAGGCCCGACAGGGGAAGCAATCAGCCCCAGCATTTT. Translation gives CASRPDRGSNQPQHF. The full variable domain, with the rest looked up from reference TRBV7-8 and TRBJ1-5, is GAGVSQSPRYKVAKRGQDVALRCDPISGHVSLFWYQQALGQGPEFLTYFQNEAQLDKSGLPSDRFFAERPEGSVSTLKIQRTQQEDSAVYLCASRPDRGSNQPQHFGDGTRLSIL.

The chain recombines TRBV4-3 with TRBJ2-7; 8 bases match TRBD1. With 5 bases clipped from V and 6 bases from J, the junction kept 9 bases outside the gene matches. The CDR3 has 14 residues. The germline V gene has CDR1 LGHNA and CDR2 YSLEER. CDR3 loop: CASSSGQGGFEQYF. The CDR3 region has the DNA TGCGCCAGCAGCTCCGGACAGGGCGGATTCGAGCAGTACTTC.

The gene calls are TRBV6-2 or TRBV6-3 and TRBJ2-7; a possible D gene is TRBD1 (5 bases). In germline, CDR1 is MNHEY, CDR2 SVGEGT. V dropped 6 bases and J dropped 2 bases, with 14 bases sitting between them. The CDR3 runs to 14 residues. The CDR3 sequence: CASRPLDTTYEQYF. The DNA of the CDR3 is TGTGCCAGCAGGCCTTTGGACACCACCTACGAGCAGTACTTC.

The gene calls are TRBV2 and TRBJ2-7, with no clear D. Germline V lookup: CDR1 SNHLY, CDR2 FYNNEI. The V and J ends lost 5 bases and 2 bases respectively, with 13 bases between them. This CDR3 has 14 amino acids. The CDR3 loop reads CASSQRRSPYEQYF. CDR3 sequence (DNA): TGTGCCAGCAGTCAGAGACGGAGCCCCTACGAGCAGTACTTC.

The chain employs TRBV7-3 and TRBJ1-1; no clear D. Trimming shortened V by 5 bases and J by 0 bases, and 16 bases separated the two germline ends. The CDR3 loop spans 16 amino acids. Germline V gene lookup returns CDR1 SGHTA and CDR2 FQGTGA. The CDR3 DNA follows: TGTGCCAGCAGCCCGTTGGTCGGGCAGTTGAACACTGAAGCTTTCTTT. Its protein product is CASSPLVGQLNTEAFF.

The chain employs TRBV18 and TRBJ2-5; 12 bases match TRBD2. With 4 bases clipped from V and 7 bases from J, the junction kept 19 bases outside the gene matches. The CDR3 spans 19 residues. Germline CDR1 reads KGHSH; CDR2 reads LQKENI. CDR3 amino acids: CASSRTQSATSGSVGTQYF. The CDR3 DNA sequence: TGTGCCAGCTCACGAACACAATCCGCGACTAGCGGGAGTGTTGGGACCCAGTACTTC.

V gene TRBV30 combines with J gene TRBJ2-2; a weak D match, TRBD2 (6 bases). V lost 0 bases to trimming and J lost 7 bases, with 12 bases between them. Per the germline V gene, CDR1 is GTSNPN and CDR2 is SVGIG (reference sequence). The CDR3 consists of 14 residues. CDR3 in amino acids: CAWSVEGSGGELFF. As DNA, the CDR3 is TGTGCCTGGAGTGTGGAGGGGTCGGGCGGGGAGCTGTTTTTT.

This chain connects TRBV3-1 (or the pseudogene TRBV3-2) to TRBJ1-6; no clear D gene. Germline V CDR1 and CDR2: LGHDT, YNNKEL (reference sequence). Trimming removed 4 bases at V and 5 bases at J, with 9 bases between. This CDR3 region has 14 residues. This CDR3 reads CASSPPVNNSPLHF. The CDR3, as DNA: TGTGCCAGCAGCCCCCCGGTTAATAATTCACCCCTCCACTTT.

The count of this clone is one. The chain has TRBV6-5 and TRBJ2-7; unclear D gene. In germline, CDR1 is MNHEY, CDR2 SVGAGI. V was clipped by 5 bases and J by 1 base, with 6 bases between them. CDR3 length equals 12 residues. Here the CDR3 DNA reads TGTGCCAGCAGTCCTACATCCTACGAGCAGTACTTC. It translates to CASSPTSYEQYF.

The chain is built from TRBV28 and TRBJ2-1, with a weak D call TRBD2 (5 bases). In germline, CDR1 is MDHEN, CDR2 SYDVKM. The V end lost 2 bases, the J end lost 10 bases, and 9 bases lay between the germline ends. The CDR3 totals 12 residues. In DNA, the CDR3 is TGTGCCAGCAGTTTACCGCGGGTAGAGCAGTTCTTC. Its protein is CASSLPRVEQFF.

This chain connects TRBV6-5 to TRBJ2-6, with unresolved D. Germline CDR1 MNHEY, CDR2 SVGAGI. The CDR3 is 13 residues long. Between the trimmed V and J ends, which lost 5 bases and 6 bases, there was a span of 8 bases. The CDR3 DNA is TGTGCCAGCAGTCCTGGGGAGGCCAACGTCCTGACTTTC. It encodes CASSPGEANVLTF.

The CDR3, as DNA: TGTGCCAGCAGCTTAGATCAGGGACTAACCTACTCCTACGAGCAGTACTTC. It translates to CASSLDQGLTYSYEQYF. The chain has TRBV11-2 and TRBJ2-7, with 7 bases lining up with TRBD2. This CDR3 comprises 17 residues. The ends lost 0 bases at V and 0 bases at J; junction bases unmatched: 8. CDR1 SGHAT and CDR2 FQNNGV come from the germline V gene.

The CDR3 loop is CASSLTSVGETQYF. Written as DNA, the CDR3 is TGTGCCAGCAGCTTAACAAGCGTTGGGGAGACCCAGTACTTC. This chain joins TRBV7-2 and TRBJ2-5; D remains unclear. Deletions cut 2 bases from V and 5 bases from J, with 12 bases between. Germline V CDR1 and CDR2: SGHTA, FQGNSA. The CDR3 sequence is 14 residues long.

The chain is built from TRBV9 and TRBJ1-3; D ambiguous. This CDR3 has 16 amino acids. V lost 7 bases to trimming and J lost 3 bases, with 20 bases between them. CDR1 is SGDLS, CDR2 YYNGEE, per germline. CDR3 sequence: CASAATDKLLGNTIYF. Here the CDR3 DNA reads TGTGCCAGCGCAGCGACCGATAAACTACTTGGAAACACCATATATTTT.